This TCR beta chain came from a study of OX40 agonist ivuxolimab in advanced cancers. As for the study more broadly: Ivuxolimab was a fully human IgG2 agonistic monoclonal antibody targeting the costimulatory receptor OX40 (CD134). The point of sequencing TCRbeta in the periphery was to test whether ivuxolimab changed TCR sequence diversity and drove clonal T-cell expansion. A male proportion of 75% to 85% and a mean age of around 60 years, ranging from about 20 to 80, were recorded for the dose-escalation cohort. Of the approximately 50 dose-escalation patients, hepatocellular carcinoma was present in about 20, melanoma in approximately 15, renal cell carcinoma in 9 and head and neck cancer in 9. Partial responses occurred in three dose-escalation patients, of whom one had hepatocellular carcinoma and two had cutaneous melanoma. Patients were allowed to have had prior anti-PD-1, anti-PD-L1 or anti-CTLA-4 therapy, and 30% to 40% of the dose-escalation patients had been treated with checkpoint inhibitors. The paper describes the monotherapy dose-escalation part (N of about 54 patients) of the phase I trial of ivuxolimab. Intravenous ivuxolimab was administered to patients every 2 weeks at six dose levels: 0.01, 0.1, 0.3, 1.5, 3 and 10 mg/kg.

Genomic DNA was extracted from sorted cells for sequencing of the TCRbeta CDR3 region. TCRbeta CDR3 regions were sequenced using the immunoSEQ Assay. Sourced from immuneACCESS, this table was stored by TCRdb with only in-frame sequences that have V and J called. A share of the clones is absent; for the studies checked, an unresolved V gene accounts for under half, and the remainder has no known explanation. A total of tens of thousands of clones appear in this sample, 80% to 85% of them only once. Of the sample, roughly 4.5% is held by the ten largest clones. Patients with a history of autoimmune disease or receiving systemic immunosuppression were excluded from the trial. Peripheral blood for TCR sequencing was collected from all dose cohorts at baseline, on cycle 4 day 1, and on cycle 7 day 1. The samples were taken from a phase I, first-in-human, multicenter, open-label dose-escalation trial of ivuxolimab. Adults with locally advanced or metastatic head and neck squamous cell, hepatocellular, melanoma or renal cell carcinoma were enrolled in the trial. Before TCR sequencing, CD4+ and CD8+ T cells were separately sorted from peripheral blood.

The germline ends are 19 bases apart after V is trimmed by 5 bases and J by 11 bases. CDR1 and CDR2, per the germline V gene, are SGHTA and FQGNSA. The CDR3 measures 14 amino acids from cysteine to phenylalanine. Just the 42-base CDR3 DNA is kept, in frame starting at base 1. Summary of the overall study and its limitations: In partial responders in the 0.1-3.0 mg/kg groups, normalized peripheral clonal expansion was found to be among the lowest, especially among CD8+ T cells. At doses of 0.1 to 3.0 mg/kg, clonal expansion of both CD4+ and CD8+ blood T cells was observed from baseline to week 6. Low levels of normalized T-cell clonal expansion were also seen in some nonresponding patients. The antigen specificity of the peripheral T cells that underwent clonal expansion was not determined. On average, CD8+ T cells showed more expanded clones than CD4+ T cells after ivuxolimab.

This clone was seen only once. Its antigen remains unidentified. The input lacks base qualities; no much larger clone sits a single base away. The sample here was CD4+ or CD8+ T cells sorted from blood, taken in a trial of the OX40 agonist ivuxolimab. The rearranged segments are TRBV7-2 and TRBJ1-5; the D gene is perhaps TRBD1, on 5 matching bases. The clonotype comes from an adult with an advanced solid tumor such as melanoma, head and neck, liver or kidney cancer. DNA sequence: TGTGCCAGCAGCCACGATCGGACACGTCGGGCCCAGCATTTT. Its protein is CASSHDRTRRAQHF.